The 30 T cell receptor beta chains reported below all come from one sample, sequenced in a study of OX40 agonist ivuxolimab in advanced cancers. Only in-frame clones appear in the TCRdb table, and some are missing; sequencing was by immunoSEQ multiplex PCR. The sample has some 17,000 clones; around four fifths are singletons. The sample in question was CD4+ or CD8+ T cells sorted from blood, obtained in a trial of the OX40 agonist ivuxolimab. The receptors stem from an adult with an advanced solid tumor such as melanoma, head and neck, liver or kidney cancer.

This clone has just a few counts. Here the CDR3 reads CASSPRTSPQYF. The CDR3, as DNA: TGTGCCAGCAGCCCACGGACTAGCCCGCAGTATTTT. The chain is built from TRBV9 and TRBJ2-3; 8 bases line up with TRBD2. Germline V gene lookup returns CDR1 SGDLS and CDR2 YYNGEE. Losses at the gene ends were 4 bases for V and 10 bases for J; bases not matched to a gene: 5. This CDR3 is built from 12 residues.

The chain has TRBV2 and TRBJ2-1; a possible D gene is TRBD2 (6 bases). CDR3 length: 12 residues. Trimming removed 6 bases at V and 5 bases at J, with 8 bases between. Germline V gene data show CDR1 as SNHLY and CDR2 as FYNNEI. The CDR3 bases are TGTGCCAGCAGGCGGGGAAACAATGAGCAGTTCTTC. Its translation is CASRRGNNEQFF.

The rearrangement uses TRBV18 and TRBJ2-1; D might be TRBD2 (6 bases). Trimming took 2 bases from V and 4 from J, leaving 6 bases between them. Germline CDR1 KGHSH, CDR2 LQKENI. The CDR3 is made up of 13 amino acids. The CDR3 coding sequence is TGTGCCAGCTCACCAGGGGGGTACAATGAGCAGTTCTTC. Residues: CASSPGGYNEQFF. Full variable domain (rest looked up from reference TRBV18 and TRBJ2-1): NAGVMQNPRHLVRRRGQEARLRCSPMKGHSHVYWYRQLPEEGLKFMVYLQKENIIDESGMPKERFSAEFPKEGPSILRIQQVVRGDSAAYFCASSPGGYNEQFFGPGTRLTVL.

The CDR3 loop reads CASSVEQAYNEQFF. The CDR3 DNA reads TGTGCCAGCAGCGTAGAGCAGGCCTACAATGAGCAGTTCTTC. The chain carries TRBV9 and TRBJ2-1; D unresolved. Per germline, CDR1 SGDLS and CDR2 YYNGEE. The V end was cut by 0 bases, the J end by 2 bases, with 6 bases between. The CDR3 is 14 residues long.

Here the CDR3 DNA reads TGTGCCAGTAGTATTAGTTCGCGAGGGAACGAGCAGTACTTC. As protein: CASSISSRGNEQYF. The genes are TRBV19 and TRBJ2-7; maybe TRBD2 (5 bases). Germline lookup yields CDR1 LNHDA and CDR2 SQIVND (reference sequence). V dropped 3 bases and J dropped 5 bases, with 14 bases sitting between them. The CDR3 spans 14 residues.

The V and J genes are TRBV6-1 and TRBJ2-5; no clear D. Trimming removed 3 bases at V and 5 bases at J, with 16 bases between. Germline loops: CDR1 MNHNS, CDR2 SASEGT. This CDR3 region has 15 residues. In DNA, the CDR3 is TGTGCCAGCAGTGATGGGTCAGAGACTTGGGAGACCCAGTACTTC. Protein: CASSDGSETWETQYF.

This chain joins TRBV11-3 and TRBJ2-7, with 7 bases lining up with TRBD2. The germline gives CDR1 SGHNT, CDR2 YENEEA. This CDR3 spans 15 amino acids. Trimming cost V 5 bases and J 2 bases; bases outside gene matches: 9. The CDR3, as DNA: TGTGCCAGCAGCCGCGGTAGCGGGCCCCCCTACGAGCAGTACTTC. This encodes CASSRGSGPPYEQYF.

CDR3 sequence: CSVEREPQPQHF. CDR3 bases: TGCAGCGTTGAGAGGGAGCCCCAGCCCCAGCATTTT. The chain has TRBV29-1 and TRBJ1-5; D remains unclear. Trimming shortened V by 3 bases and J by 7 bases, and 10 bases separated the two germline ends. The CDR3 totals 12 residues. CDR1 is SQVTM, CDR2 ANQGSEA, per germline.

The V call is TRBV28, the J call TRBJ1-1, with a weak D call TRBD1 (6 bases). From germline, CDR1 is MDHEN and CDR2 SYDVKM. The CDR3 contains 14 residues. V lost 3 bases, J lost 1 base, and 9 bases lay in between. The CDR3 region is CASSLAGENTEAFF. CDR3 nucleotides: TGTGCCAGCAGTTTGGCAGGGGAGAACACTGAAGCTTTCTTT.

This clone was counted between two and nine times. This chain uses TRBV6-5 with TRBJ1-3, with D possibly being TRBD1 (5 bases). Trimming shortened V by 2 bases and J by 2 bases, and 13 bases separated the two germline ends. The V gene's germline CDR1 is MNHEY and CDR2 SVGAGI. The CDR3 extends over 16 amino acids. CDR3 nucleotides: TGTGCCAGCAGTTACGGGGACGTATCAACTGGAAACACCATATATTTT. This codes for CASSYGDVSTGNTIYF.

This clone turned up a few times. This sequence joins TRBV2 and TRBJ2-1; perhaps TRBD2 as D (5 bases). V was shortened by 10 bases and J by 4 bases, with 17 bases between the two germline ends. The CDR3 loop spans 14 amino acids. Germline V gives CDR1 SNHLY, CDR2 FYNNEI. In DNA form, the CDR3 reads TGTGCCACCGCCCCCAGCGGAGAGTACAATGAGCAGTTCTTC. This codes for CATAPSGEYNEQFF.

The chain recombines TRBV11-2 with TRBJ2-5; the match to TRBD2 covers 10 bases. The CDR3 sequence is 15 residues long. J gave up 0 bases and V 3 bases, and 1 base lay outside the gene matches. Germline CDR1 SGHAT, CDR2 FQNNGV. The CDR3 spells CASSFSGGYQETQYF. DNA for the CDR3: TGTGCCAGCAGCTTTAGCGGGGGGTACCAAGAGACCCAGTACTTC.

The sample holds a few counts of this clone. The chain combines TRBV7-8 with TRBJ1-1, with D unresolved. The CDR3 totals 12 residues. Trimming took 8 bases from V and 1 from J, leaving 8 bases between them. The germline V gene encodes CDR1 SGHVS and CDR2 FQNEAQ. The DNA for the CDR3 is TGTGCCAGCGGAGTGTGGAACACTGAAGCTTTCTTT. Protein sequence: CASGVWNTEAFF.

The chain recombines TRBV13 with TRBJ2-1, with D hard to call. Germline V gene sequence: CDR1 PRHDT, CDR2 FYEKMQ (reference sequence). Between the trimmed V and J ends, which lost 3 bases and 8 bases, there was a span of 5 bases. There are 11 residues in the CDR3. The CDR3 nucleotides read TGTGCCAGCAGCTTTTCAGATGAGCAGTTCTTC. It yields the protein CASSFSDEQFF.

The DNA of the CDR3 is TGTGCCAGCAGTCCCAATTCCTTCCTCGGAAATGAGCAGTTCTTC. Encoded protein: CASSPNSFLGNEQFF. This chain connects TRBV27 to TRBJ2-1, with D hard to call. Per the germline V gene, CDR1 is MNHEY and CDR2 is SMNVEV (reference sequence). The CDR3 extends over 15 amino acids. Trimming shortened V by 5 bases and J by 7 bases, and 18 bases separated the two germline ends.

In this sample, this clone turned up a few times. The chain carries TRBV5-1 and TRBJ2-3; D uncertain. The V gene's germline CDR1 is SGHRS and CDR2 YFSETQ. V was shortened by 4 bases and J by 6 bases, with 18 bases between the two germline ends. The CDR3 extends over 15 amino acids. The CDR3: CASSPRLAAADTQYF. CDR3 DNA: TGCGCCAGCAGCCCCCGATTAGCTGCCGCTGATACGCAGTATTTT.

This clone was seen once. The chain joins TRBV29-1 to TRBJ2-3; D may be TRBD2 (6 bases). The ends were cut back, 7 bases at V and 2 bases at J, with 13 bases in the middle. In germline, CDR1 is SQVTM, CDR2 ANQGSEA. The CDR3 has 13 residues. The CDR3: CSAPGLYTDTQYF. The CDR3 DNA follows: TGCAGCGCCCCGGGACTCTACACAGATACGCAGTATTTT.

Here the CDR3 reads CASSLVGLEAQFF. The CDR3 coding sequence is TGTGCCAGCAGCTTAGTAGGACTAGAGGCGCAGTTCTTC. The rearrangement links TRBV7-9 to TRBJ2-1; 7 positions agree with TRBD2. This CDR3 region has 13 residues. The germline V gene has CDR1 SEHNR and CDR2 FQNEAQ (reference sequence). The trim removed 1 base at V and 12 bases at J, leaving 6 bases unmatched.

The rearrangement uses TRBV7-9 and TRBJ1-4; D gene unclear. Per the germline V gene, CDR1 is SEHNR and CDR2 is FQNEAQ (reference sequence). The CDR3 extends over 13 amino acids. The V and J ends lost 2 bases and 8 bases respectively, with 9 bases between them. The CDR3 loop reads CASSLIGKEKLFF. CDR3 in DNA: TGTGCCAGCAGCTTAATCGGCAAGGAAAAACTGTTTTTT.

The V gene is TRBV27, the J gene TRBJ2-3; D may correspond to TRBD1 or TRBD2 (5 bases each). This CDR3 has 14 amino acids. The germline gives CDR1 MNHEY, CDR2 SMNVEV (reference sequence). Trimming removed 9 bases at V and 13 bases at J, with 26 bases between. The CDR3 nucleotides read TGTGCCAGTAAAGAAACGGGACCCCAATGGGTGGAGTATTTT. Encoded protein: CASKETGPQWVEYF.

This chain connects TRBV6-5 to TRBJ1-6; D not certain. The CDR3 totals 13 residues. Germline V gives CDR1 MNHEY, CDR2 SVGAGI. The V and J ends lost 7 bases and 7 bases respectively, with 11 bases between them. CDR3 in amino acids: CASKWTGNSPLHF. In DNA, the CDR3 is TGTGCCAGCAAATGGACGGGAAATTCACCCCTCCACTTT.

V is TRBV11-2 and J is TRBJ1-4; D is ambiguous. Germline CDR1 SGHAT, CDR2 FQNNGV. This CDR3 is 15 amino acids long. Trimming took 1 base from V and 0 from J, leaving 6 bases between them. The CDR3 loop reads CASSLVLATNEKLFF. The CDR3 DNA sequence: TGTGCCAGCAGCTTAGTCCTGGCAACTAATGAAAAACTGTTTTTT.

V usage is TRBV6-6 and J usage is TRBJ1-1; weak D call: TRBD1 (5 bases). Germline values: CDR1 MNHNY, CDR2 SVGAGI (reference sequence). This CDR3 has 13 amino acids. V dropped 5 bases and J dropped 5 bases, with 12 bases sitting between them. This chain's CDR3 is CASSAGFRTEAFF. The DNA for the CDR3 is TGTGCCAGCAGTGCAGGGTTTAGGACTGAAGCTTTCTTT.

The rearrangement links TRBV6-5 to TRBJ2-3; TRBD2 might be the D (6 bases). The CDR3 extends over 14 amino acids. Germline CDR1 is MNHEY and CDR2 is SVGAGI. The germline V and J ends were trimmed by 5 bases and 2 bases, with 11 bases remaining between them. The CDR3 reads CASSPSGHTDTQYF. CDR3 DNA sequence: TGTGCCAGCAGTCCCAGCGGGCACACAGATACGCAGTATTTT.

The gene calls are TRBV19 and TRBJ1-5; 8 positions match TRBD1. V shed 3 bases and J 5 bases; nucleotides not matched to a gene: 6. The CDR3 length is 15 residues. The germline gives CDR1 LNHDA, CDR2 SQIVND (reference sequence). The CDR3 is CASSMGQANHQPQHF. CDR3 in DNA: TGTGCCAGTAGTATGGGACAGGCTAACCATCAGCCCCAGCATTTT.

This sequence joins TRBV7-8 and TRBJ2-5, with D perhaps given as TRBD1 or TRBD2 (6 bases each). Germline V CDR1 and CDR2: SGHVS, FQNEAQ. The CDR3 length is 15 residues. V was shortened by 6 bases and J by 5 bases, with 19 bases between the two germline ends. Here the CDR3 reads CASSSRGRTWETQYF. The CDR3 coding sequence is TGTGCCAGCAGTTCCCGGGGGCGGACTTGGGAGACCCAGTACTTC.

This clone came up once. This chain connects TRBV7-9 to TRBJ2-1, with D maybe TRBD2 (6 bases). Germline values: CDR1 SEHNR, CDR2 FQNEAQ (reference sequence). Trimming took 4 bases from V and 7 from J, leaving 11 bases between them. The CDR3 is made up of 13 amino acids. The CDR3 nucleotides read TGTGCCAGCAGCTCCCGGGAGAGAAATGAGCAGTTCTTC. This codes for CASSSRERNEQFF. Full variable domain (remainder filled in from reference TRBV7-9 and TRBJ2-1): DTGVSQNPRHKITKRGQNVTFRCDPISEHNRLYWYRQTLGQGPEFLTYFQNEAQLEKSRLLSDRFSAERPKGSFSTLEIQRTEQGDSAMYLCASSSRERNEQFFGPGTRLTVL.

The chain employs TRBV27 and TRBJ2-1; no clear D. Germline V lookup: CDR1 MNHEY, CDR2 SMNVEV (reference sequence). V was cut by 2 bases and J by 5 bases, with 13 bases left in between. The CDR3 loop spans 15 amino acids. This CDR3 is CASSLVGPLNNEQFF. In DNA, the CDR3 is TGTGCCAGCAGTTTAGTTGGACCCCTAAACAATGAGCAGTTCTTC.

Regarding this clone: Other DNA sequences in the same sample also yield this CDR3. The chain links TRBV19 to TRBJ2-1; the match to TRBD1 covers 7 bases. There are 16 residues in the CDR3. Germline V gene data show CDR1 as LNHDA and CDR2 as SQIVND (reference sequence). Trimming cost V 6 bases and J 2 bases; bases outside gene matches: 10. CDR3 sequence: CASSVTGKRTYNEQFF. The CDR3, as DNA: TGTGCCAGTAGCGTGACAGGGAAACGAACCTACAATGAGCAGTTCTTC.

This chain joins TRBV28 and TRBJ1-1, with unresolved D. Trimming took 5 bases from V and 4 from J, leaving 17 bases between them. Germline V lookup: CDR1 MDHEN, CDR2 SYDVKM. The CDR3 spans 15 residues. DNA of the CDR3: TGTGCCAGCAGTCCCCGGGCCCTCAGCTCCACTGAAGCTTTCTTT. Protein: CASSPRALSSTEAFF.